This TCR beta chain was sequenced during a study of early stage breast cancer tumors. Measured with immunoSEQ multiplex PCR; TCRdb has only the in-frame clones, and not every one. The sample includes about 53,000 clones, under 95% seen only once; the top ten take approximately 5%. The V segment lost 6 bases and the J segment 2 bases; nucleotides outside the gene matches: 10. The CDR3 spans 15 residues. Germline values: CDR1 WSHSY, CDR2 SAAADI. The rearrangement joins TRBV10-2 to TRBJ2-7, with 7 bases that match TRBD2. Sequenced: blood. The sequence was obtained from a person aged 70 to 85 with breast cancer. This CDR3 is CASRRPGAGTYEQYF. The CDR3 DNA is TGCGCCAGCAGGAGGCCAGGAGCGGGAACCTACGAGCAGTACTTC.